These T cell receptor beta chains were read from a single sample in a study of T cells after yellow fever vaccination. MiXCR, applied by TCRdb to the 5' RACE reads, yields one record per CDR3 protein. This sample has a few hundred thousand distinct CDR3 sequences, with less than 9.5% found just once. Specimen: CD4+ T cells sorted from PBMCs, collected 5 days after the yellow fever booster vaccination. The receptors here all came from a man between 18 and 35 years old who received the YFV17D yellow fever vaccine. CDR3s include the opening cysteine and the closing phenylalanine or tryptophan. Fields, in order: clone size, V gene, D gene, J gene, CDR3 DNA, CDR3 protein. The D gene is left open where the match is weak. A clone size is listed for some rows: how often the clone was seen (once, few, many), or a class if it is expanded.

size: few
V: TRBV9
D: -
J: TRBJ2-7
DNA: TGTGCCAGCAGCGTAGCTTTGGGCGAGCAGTACTTC
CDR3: CASSVALGEQYF

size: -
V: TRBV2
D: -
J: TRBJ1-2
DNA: TGTGCCAGCACCCTACGGAGTGGCTACACCTTC
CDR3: CASTLRSGYTF

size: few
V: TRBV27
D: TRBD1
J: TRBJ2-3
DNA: TGTGCCAGCAGCAAAGGGCGGGACAGGGGCACAGATACGCAGTATTTT
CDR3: CASSKGRDRGTDTQYF

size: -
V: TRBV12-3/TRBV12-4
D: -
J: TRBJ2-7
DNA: TGTGCCAGCAGTTTAAGGCCCGGGGCCCCTTACGAGCAGTACTTC
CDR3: CASSLRPGAPYEQYF

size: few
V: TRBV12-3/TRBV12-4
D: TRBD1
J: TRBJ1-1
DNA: TGTGCCAGCAGTTTAAATTCGGACAGGGTGGGAGGAGCTTTCTTT
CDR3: CASSLNSDRVGGAFF

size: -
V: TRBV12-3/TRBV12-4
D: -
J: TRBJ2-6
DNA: TGTGCCAGCATTAGATCGGCCAACGTCCTGACTTTC
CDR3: CASIRSANVLTF

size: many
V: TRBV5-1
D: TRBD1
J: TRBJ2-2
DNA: TGCGCCAGCAGCAGAGGGACAGGGCCCACCGGGGAGCTGTTTTTT
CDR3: CASSRGTGPTGELFF

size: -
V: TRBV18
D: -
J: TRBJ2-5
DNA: TGTGCCAGCTCAGCGAGGGGGGCGATTCGAGAGACCCAGTACTTC
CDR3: CASSARGAIRETQYF

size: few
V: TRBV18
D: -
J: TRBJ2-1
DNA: TGTGCCAGCCGTCGAGTGGGGAGCAATGAGCAGTTCTTC
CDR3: CASRRVGSNEQFF

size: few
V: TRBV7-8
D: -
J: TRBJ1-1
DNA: TGTGCCAGCAGCCCCGTCGGGGGCATGAACACTGAAGCTTTCTTT
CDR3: CASSPVGGMNTEAFF

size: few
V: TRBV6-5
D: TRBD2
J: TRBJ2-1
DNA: TGTGCCAGCAGCTTGAACGTCCGGGGGGATGAGCAGTTCTTC
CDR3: CASSLNVRGDEQFF

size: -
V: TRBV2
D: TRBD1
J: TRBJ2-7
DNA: TGTGCCAGCAGTATAGGACAGGGAGGTCACGAGCAGTACTTC
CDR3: CASSIGQGGHEQYF

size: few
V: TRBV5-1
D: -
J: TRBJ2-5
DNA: TGCGCCAGCATCCGGGGATCATCGTACCAAGAGACCCAGTACTTC
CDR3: CASIRGSSYQETQYF

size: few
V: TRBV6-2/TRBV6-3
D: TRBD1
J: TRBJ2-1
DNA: TGTGCCAGCAGTCAGGGACAGAACAATGAGCAGTTCTTC
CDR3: CASSQGQNNEQFF

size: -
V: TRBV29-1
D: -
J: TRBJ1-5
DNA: TGCAGCGTTGTTATCTATGGGGGCGATCAGCCCCAGCATTTT
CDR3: CSVVIYGGDQPQHF

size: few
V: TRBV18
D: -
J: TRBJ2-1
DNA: TGTGCCAGCTCACCTGGACCCTACACCTACAATGAGCAGTTCTTC
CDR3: CASSPGPYTYNEQFF

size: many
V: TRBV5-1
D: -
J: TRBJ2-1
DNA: TGCGCCAGCAGTACGGGACCAACCCCCCAGGGTGAGCAGTTCTTC
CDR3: CASSTGPTPQGEQFF

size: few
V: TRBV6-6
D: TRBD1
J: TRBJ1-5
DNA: TGTGCCAGCAGACTTCAGGGGGGGGTAACTAGCAATCAGCCCCAGCATTTT
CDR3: CASRLQGGVTSNQPQHF

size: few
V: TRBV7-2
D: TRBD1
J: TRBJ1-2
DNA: TGTGCCAGCAGCTCCTGGACAGGGATTGGCTATGGCTACACCTTC
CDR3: CASSSWTGIGYGYTF

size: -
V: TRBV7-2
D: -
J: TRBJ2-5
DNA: TGTGCCAGCAGCTTAGTGGTTAGGGGGACAGAGACCCAGTACTTC
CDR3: CASSLVVRGTETQYF

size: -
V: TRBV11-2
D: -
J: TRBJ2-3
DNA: TGTGCCAGCAGCTTAGCGGGGAATGTGGATACGCAGTATTTT
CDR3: CASSLAGNVDTQYF

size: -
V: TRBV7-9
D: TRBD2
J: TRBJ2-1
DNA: TGTGCCAGCACCAAAAGGACTAGCGGGGGCCTCGATGAGCAGTTCTTC
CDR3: CASTKRTSGGLDEQFF

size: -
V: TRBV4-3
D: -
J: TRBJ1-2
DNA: TGCGCCAGCAGTGAAGACGGTGGGGCTTTAAACGGCTACACCTTC
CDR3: CASSEDGGALNGYTF

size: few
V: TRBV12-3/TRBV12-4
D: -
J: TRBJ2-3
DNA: TGTGCCAGCAGTTTAGAGCGGCAGACAGATACGCAGTATTTT
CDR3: CASSLERQTDTQYF

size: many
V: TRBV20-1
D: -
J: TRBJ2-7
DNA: TGCAGTGCTAGACAGGGTACAAGCGAGCAGTACTTC
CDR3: CSARQGTSEQYF

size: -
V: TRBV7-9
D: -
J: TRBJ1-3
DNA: TGTGCCAGCAGCGTTTATTCCTCTGGAAACACCATATATTTT
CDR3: CASSVYSSGNTIYF

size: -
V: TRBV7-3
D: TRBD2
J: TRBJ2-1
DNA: TGTGCCAGCAGCCCGCGGGGGGGCTCCTCCCATGAGCAGTTCTTC
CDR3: CASSPRGGSSHEQFF

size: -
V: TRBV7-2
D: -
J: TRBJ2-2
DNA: TGTGCCAGCAGAACAGTGGCGGGCACCGGGGAGCTGTTTTTT
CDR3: CASRTVAGTGELFF

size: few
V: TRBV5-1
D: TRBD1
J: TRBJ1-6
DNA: TGCGCCAGCAGCACGCAGACAGGGCCTAATTCACCCCTCCACTTT
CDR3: CASSTQTGPNSPLHF

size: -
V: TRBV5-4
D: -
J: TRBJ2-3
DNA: TGTGCCAGCAGCTTGATGGGGGAGCGGCAGGATACGCAGTATTTT
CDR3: CASSLMGERQDTQYF

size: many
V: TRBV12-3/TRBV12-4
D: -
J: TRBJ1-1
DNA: TGTGCCAGCAGTCCCTTGGGCACTGAAGCTTTCTTT
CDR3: CASSPLGTEAFF

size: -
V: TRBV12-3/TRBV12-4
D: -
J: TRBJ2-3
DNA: TGTGCCAGCAGTTTACCGATCGGCGGCACAGATACGCAGTATTTT
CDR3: CASSLPIGGTDTQYF

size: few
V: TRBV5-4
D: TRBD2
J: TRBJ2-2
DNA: TGTGCCAGCAGCCGGATCGGGGGGATCATCGGGGAGCTGTTTTTT
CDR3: CASSRIGGIIGELFF

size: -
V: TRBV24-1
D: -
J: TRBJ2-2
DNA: TGTGCCACCAGGCCAGGGGCGGCCGGGGAGCTGTTTTTT
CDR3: CATRPGAAGELFF

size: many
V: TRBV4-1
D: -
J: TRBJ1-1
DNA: TGCGCCAGCAGCCAAGGGGGTCTCAGGGGAGGTGAAGCTTTCTTT
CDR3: CASSQGGLRGGEAFF

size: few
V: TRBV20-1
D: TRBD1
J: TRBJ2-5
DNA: TGCAGTGCTAGGCCGGGACAGCCTACCCAAGAGACCCAGTACTTC
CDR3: CSARPGQPTQETQYF

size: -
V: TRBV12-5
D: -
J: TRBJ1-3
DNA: TGTGCTAGTGGTTTGGTAATAGGGGATGGAAACACCATATATTTT
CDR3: CASGLVIGDGNTIYF

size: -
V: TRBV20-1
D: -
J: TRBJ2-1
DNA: TGCAGTGCTAGAGCGCCATACAATGAGCAGTTCTTC
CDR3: CSARAPYNEQFF

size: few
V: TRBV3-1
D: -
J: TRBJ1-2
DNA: TGTGCCAGCAGCCAAGACACCCAACGAGGCTACACCTTC
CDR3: CASSQDTQRGYTF

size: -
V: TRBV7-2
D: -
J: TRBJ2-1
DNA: TGTGCCAGCAGCCGACAGGTGGGGGGCAGTGAGCAGTTCTTC
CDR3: CASSRQVGGSEQFF

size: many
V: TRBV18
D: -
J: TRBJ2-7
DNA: TGTGCCAGCTCAGCTGGTTACGAGCAGTACTTC
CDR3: CASSAGYEQYF

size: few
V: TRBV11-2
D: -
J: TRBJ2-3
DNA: TGTGCCAGCAGCTTAGACCGCCCCCAACTCACAGATACGCAGTATTTT
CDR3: CASSLDRPQLTDTQYF

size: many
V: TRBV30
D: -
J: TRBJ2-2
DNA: TGTGCCTGGAGGCCGACTAGGAGCGGGGAGCTGTTTTTT
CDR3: CAWRPTRSGELFF

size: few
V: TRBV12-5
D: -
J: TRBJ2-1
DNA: TGTGCTAGTGGTTTTTTTGCCAATGAGCAGTTCTTC
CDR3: CASGFFANEQFF

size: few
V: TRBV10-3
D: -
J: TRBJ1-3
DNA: TGTGCCATCAGTGAAGGGCCCCTCTCTGGAAACACCATATATTTT
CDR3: CAISEGPLSGNTIYF

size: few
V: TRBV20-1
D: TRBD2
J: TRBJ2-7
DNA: TGCAGTGCTGGGAGACTAGCGCAAGCCTACGAGCAGTACTTC
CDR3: CSAGRLAQAYEQYF

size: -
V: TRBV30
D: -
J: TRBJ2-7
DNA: TGTGCCTGGAGTAGGAACTACGAGCAGTACTTC
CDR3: CAWSRNYEQYF

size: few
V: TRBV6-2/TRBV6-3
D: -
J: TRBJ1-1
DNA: TGTGCCAGCAGCAAACATGGACCGGGGAACACTGAAGCTTTCTTT
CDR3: CASSKHGPGNTEAFF

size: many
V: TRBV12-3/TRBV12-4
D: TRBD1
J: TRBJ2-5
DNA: TGTGCCAGCAGTTTCCCGGACAGGGGAGAGACCCAGTACTTC
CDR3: CASSFPDRGETQYF